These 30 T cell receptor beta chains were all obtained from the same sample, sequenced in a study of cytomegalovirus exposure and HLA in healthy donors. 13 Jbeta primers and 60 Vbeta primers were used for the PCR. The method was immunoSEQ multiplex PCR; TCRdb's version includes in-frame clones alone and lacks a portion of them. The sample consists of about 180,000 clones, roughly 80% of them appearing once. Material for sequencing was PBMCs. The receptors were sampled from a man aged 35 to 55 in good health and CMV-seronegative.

The CDR3 loop reads CASSSLSTVYEQYF. DNA of the CDR3: TGTGCCAGTAGTAGCCTCTCGACAGTCTACGAGCAGTACTTC. The rearrangement links TRBV19 to TRBJ2-7, with a tentative D call TRBD1 (5 bases). The CDR3 is 14 residues long. Trimming left V 4 bases short and J 3 bases short, with 13 bases between. Looked up from germline, CDR1 is LNHDA and CDR2 is SQIVND (reference sequence).

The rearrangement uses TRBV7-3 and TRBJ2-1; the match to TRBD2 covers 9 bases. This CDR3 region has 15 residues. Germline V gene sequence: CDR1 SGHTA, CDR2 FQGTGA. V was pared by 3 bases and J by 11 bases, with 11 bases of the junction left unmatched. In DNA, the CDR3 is TGTGCCAGCAGCTTGGGCGGGGGGGCGGGCGATCAGCAGTTCTTC. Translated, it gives CASSLGGGAGDQQFF. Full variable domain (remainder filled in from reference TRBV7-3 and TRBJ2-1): GAGVSQTPSNKVTEKGKYVELRCDPISGHTALYWYRQSLGQGPEFLIYFQGTGAADDSGLPNDRFFAVRPEGSVSTLKIQRTERGDSAVYLCASSLGGGAGDQQFFGPGTRLTVL.

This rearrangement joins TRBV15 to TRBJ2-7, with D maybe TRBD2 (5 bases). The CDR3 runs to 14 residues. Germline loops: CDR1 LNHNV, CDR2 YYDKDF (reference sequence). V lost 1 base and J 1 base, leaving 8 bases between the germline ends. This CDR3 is CATSRGRRSYEQYF. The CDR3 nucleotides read TGTGCCACCAGCAGAGGTAGGAGGTCCTACGAGCAGTACTTC.

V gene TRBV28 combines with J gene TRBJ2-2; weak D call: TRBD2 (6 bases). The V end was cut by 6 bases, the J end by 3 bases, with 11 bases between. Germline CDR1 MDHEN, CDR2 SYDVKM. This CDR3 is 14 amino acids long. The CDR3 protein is CASSPWGDTGELFF. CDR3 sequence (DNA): TGTGCCAGCAGCCCCTGGGGGGACACCGGGGAGCTGTTTTTT.

The DNA of the CDR3 is TGTGCCAGCAGCTTGGCGACAGGGAACGGACAAGAGACCCAGTACTTC. Translating it yields CASSLATGNGQETQYF. The chain uses TRBV5-5 and TRBJ2-5; 7 nucleotides line up with TRBD1. After removal of 0 bases from V and 2 bases from J, the junction contained 7 bases not matched to a gene. Germline V gives CDR1 SGHKS, CDR2 YYEKEE (reference sequence). This CDR3 is 16 amino acids long. The full variable domain, completed using reference TRBV5-5 and TRBJ2-5, is DAGVTQSPTHLIKTRGQQVTLRCSPISGHKSVSWYQQVLGQGPQFIFQYYEKEERGRGNFPDRFSARQFPNYSSELNVNALLLGDSALYLCASSLATGNGQETQYFGPGTRLLVL.

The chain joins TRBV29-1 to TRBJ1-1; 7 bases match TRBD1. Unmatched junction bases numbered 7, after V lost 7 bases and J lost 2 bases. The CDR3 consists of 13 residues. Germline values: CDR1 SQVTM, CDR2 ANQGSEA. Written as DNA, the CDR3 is TGCAGCGATTTACAGGGGCCCAACACTGAAGCTTTCTTT. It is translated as CSDLQGPNTEAFF.

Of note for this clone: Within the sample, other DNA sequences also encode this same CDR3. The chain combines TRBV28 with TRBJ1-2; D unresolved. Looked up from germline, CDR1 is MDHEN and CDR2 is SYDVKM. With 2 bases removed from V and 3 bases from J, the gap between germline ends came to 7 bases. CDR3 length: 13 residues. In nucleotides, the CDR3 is TGTGCCAGCAGTTTAGGGCAGTACTATGGCTACACCTTC. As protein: CASSLGQYYGYTF.

The CDR3 region has the DNA TGTGCCACCAGCACCGAAACCGCAGGGGTGGGTGGTGAGCAGTACTTC. This encodes CATSTETAGVGGEQYF. The J gene is TRBJ2-7, the V gene TRBV15; D perhaps matches TRBD1 (6 bases). The CDR3 extends over 16 amino acids. Trimming left V 4 bases short and J 7 bases short, with 23 bases between. CDR1 is LNHNV, CDR2 YYDKDF, per germline (reference sequence).

The CDR3 here is CASSFEHLAYEQYF. Here the CDR3 DNA reads TGTGCCAGCAGCTTTGAACACCTAGCCTACGAGCAGTACTTC. The chain carries TRBV5-5 and TRBJ2-7; D not certain. This CDR3 spans 14 amino acids. CDR1 and CDR2 (germline): SGHKS, YYEKEE (reference sequence). V was shortened by 2 bases and J by 2 bases, with 11 bases between the two germline ends.

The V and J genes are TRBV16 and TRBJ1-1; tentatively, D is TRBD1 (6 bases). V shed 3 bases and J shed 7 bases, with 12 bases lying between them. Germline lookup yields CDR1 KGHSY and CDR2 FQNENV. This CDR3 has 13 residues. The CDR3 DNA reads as TGTGCCAGCAGCCAGGGGGCAAGCGGTGAAGCTTTCTTT. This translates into CASSQGASGEAFF. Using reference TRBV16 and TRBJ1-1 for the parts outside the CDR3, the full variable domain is GEEVAQTPKHLVRGEGQKAKLYCAPIKGHSYVFWYQQVLKNEFKFLISFQNENVFDETGMPKERFSAKCLPNSPCSLEIQATKLEDSAVYFCASSQGASGEAFFGQGTRLTVV.

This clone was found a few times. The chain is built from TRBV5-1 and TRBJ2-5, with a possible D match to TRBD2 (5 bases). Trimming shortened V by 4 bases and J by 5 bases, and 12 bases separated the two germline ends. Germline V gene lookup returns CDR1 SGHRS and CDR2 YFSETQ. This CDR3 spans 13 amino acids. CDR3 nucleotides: TGCGCCAGCAGCGGAACTAGTCTTGAGACCCAGTACTTC. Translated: CASSGTSLETQYF.

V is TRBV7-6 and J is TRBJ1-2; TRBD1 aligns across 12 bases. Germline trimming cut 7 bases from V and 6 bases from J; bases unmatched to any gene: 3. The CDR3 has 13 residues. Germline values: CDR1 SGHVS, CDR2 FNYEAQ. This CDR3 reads CASTGTGGDGYTF. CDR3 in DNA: TGTGCCAGCACGGGGACAGGGGGCGATGGCTACACCTTC.

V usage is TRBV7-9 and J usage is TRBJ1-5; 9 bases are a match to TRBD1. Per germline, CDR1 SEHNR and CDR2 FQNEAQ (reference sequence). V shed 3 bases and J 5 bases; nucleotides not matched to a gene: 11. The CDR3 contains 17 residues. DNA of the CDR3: TGTGCCAGCAGCTTGGCCAGAACAGGGGGCGCCGATCAGCCCCAGCATTTT. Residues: CASSLARTGGADQPQHF.

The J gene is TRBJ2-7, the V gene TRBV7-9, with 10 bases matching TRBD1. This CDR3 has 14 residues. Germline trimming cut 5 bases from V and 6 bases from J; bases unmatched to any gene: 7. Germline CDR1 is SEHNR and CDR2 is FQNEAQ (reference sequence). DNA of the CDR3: TGTGCCAGCAGCCCGGACAGGGGGGTGGGCGAGCAGTACTTC. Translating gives CASSPDRGVGEQYF. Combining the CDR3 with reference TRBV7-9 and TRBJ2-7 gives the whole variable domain DTGVSQNPRHKITKRGQNVTFRCDPISEHNRLYWYRQTLGQGPEFLTYFQNEAQLEKSRLLSDRFSAERPKGSFSTLEIQRTEQGDSAMYLCASSPDRGVGEQYFGPGTRLTVT.

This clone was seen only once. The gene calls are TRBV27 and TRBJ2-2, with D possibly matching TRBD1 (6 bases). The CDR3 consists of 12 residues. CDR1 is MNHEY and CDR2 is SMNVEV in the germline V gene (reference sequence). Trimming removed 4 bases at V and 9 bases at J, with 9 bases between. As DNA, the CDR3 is TGTGCCAGCAGTTACTGGGGGCGGGAGCTGTTTTTT. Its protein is CASSYWGRELFF.

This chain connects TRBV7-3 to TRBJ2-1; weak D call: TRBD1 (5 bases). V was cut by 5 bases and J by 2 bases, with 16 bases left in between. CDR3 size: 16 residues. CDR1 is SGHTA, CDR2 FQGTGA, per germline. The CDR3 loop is CASSTKGSLTYNEQFF. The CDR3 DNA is TGTGCCAGCAGCACCAAGGGGTCCCTAACCTACAATGAGCAGTTCTTC.

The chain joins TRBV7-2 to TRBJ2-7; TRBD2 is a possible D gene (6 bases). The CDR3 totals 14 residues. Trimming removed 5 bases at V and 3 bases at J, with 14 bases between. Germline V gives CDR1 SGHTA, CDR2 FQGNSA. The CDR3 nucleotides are TGTGCCAGCAGCCCTAGACTAGTTGACTACGAGCAGTACTTC. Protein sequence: CASSPRLVDYEQYF.

CDR3 protein: CASSSTSGATEAFF. The CDR3 DNA sequence: TGTGCCAGCAGCTCCACCTCAGGTGCCACTGAAGCTTTCTTT. The chain is built from TRBV7-3 and TRBJ1-1, with D unclear. V was trimmed by 4 bases and J by 4 bases, leaving 13 bases between them. Germline V gene lookup returns CDR1 SGHTA and CDR2 FQGTGA. The CDR3 is 14 amino acids. The full variable domain, its missing parts supplied by reference TRBV7-3 and TRBJ1-1, is GAGVSQTPSNKVTEKGKYVELRCDPISGHTALYWYRQSLGQGPEFLIYFQGTGAADDSGLPNDRFFAVRPEGSVSTLKIQRTERGDSAVYLCASSSTSGATEAFFGQGTRLTVV.

This chain's CDR3 is CASSFPGRHQPQHF. Written as DNA, the CDR3 is TGTGCCAGCAGCTTTCCAGGGAGGCATCAGCCCCAGCATTTT. This rearrangement joins TRBV11-2 to TRBJ1-5, with D perhaps TRBD1 (5 bases). The CDR3 is 14 residues long. V lost 3 bases to trimming and J lost 5 bases, with 11 bases between them. The germline CDR1 and CDR2 sequences are SGHAT and FQNNGV.

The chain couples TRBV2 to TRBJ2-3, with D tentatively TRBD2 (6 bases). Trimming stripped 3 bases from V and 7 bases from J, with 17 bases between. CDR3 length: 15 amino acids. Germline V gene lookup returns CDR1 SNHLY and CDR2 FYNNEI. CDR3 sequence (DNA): TGTGCCAGCAGTGATCCACCGGGGGTAGTCAATACGCAGTATTTT. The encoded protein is CASSDPPGVVNTQYF. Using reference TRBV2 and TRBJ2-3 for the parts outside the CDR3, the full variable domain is EPEVTQTPSHQVTQMGQEVILRCVPISNHLYFYWYRQILGQKVEFLVSFYNNEISEKSEIFDDQFSVERPDGSNFTLKIRSTKLEDSAMYFCASSDPPGVVNTQYFGPGTRLTVL.

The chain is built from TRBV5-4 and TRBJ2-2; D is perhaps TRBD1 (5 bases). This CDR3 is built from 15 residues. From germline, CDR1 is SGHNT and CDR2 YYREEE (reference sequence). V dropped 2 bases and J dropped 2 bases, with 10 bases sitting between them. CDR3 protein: CASSLQERNTGELFF. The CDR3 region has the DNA TGTGCCAGCAGCTTACAGGAACGAAACACCGGGGAGCTGTTTTTT.

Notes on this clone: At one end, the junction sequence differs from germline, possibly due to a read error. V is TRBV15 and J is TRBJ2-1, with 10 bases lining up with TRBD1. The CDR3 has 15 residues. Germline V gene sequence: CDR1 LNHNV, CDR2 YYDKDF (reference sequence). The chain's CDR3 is CATSRGGTGDNGQFF. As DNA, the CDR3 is TGTGCCACCAGCAGAGGGGGGACAGGGGACAATGGGCAGTTCTTC.

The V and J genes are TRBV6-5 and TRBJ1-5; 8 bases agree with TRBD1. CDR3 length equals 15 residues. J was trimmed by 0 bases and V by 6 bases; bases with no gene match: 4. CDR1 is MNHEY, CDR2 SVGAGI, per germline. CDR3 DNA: TGTGCCAGCAGCTCGACAGGGGTTAGCAATCAGCCCCAGCATTTT. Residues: CASSSTGVSNQPQHF.

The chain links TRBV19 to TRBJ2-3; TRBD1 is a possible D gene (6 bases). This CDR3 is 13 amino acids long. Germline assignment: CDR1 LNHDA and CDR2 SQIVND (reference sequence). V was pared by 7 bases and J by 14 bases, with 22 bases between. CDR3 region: CASIDAQGVRAYF. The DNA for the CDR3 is TGTGCCAGTATAGACGCACAGGGAGTGAGGGCGTATTTT.

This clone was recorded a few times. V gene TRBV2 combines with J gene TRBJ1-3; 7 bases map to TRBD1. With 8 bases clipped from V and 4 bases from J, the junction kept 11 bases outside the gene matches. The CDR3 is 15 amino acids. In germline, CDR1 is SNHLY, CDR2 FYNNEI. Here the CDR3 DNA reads TGTGCCAGCGGGGGAGGCAGGGGGTTCGGAAACACCATATATTTT. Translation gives CASGGGRGFGNTIYF.

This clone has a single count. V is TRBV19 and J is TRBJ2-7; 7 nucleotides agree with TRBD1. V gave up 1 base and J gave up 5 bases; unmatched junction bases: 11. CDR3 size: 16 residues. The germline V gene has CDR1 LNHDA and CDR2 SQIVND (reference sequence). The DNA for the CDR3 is TGTGCCAGTAGTATAGGGGTTACGACAGGGCACAACGAGCAGTACTTC. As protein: CASSIGVTTGHNEQYF.

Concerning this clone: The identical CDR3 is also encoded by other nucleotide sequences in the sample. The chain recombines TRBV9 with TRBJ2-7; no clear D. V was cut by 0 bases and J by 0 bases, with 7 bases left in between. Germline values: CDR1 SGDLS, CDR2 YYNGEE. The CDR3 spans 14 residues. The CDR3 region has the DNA TGTGCCAGCAGCGTAGTCGGTACCTCCTACGAGCAGTACTTC. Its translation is CASSVVGTSYEQYF.

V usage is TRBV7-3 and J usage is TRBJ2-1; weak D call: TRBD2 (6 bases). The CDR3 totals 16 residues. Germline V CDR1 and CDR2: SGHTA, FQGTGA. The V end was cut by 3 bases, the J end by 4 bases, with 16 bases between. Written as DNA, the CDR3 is TGTGCCAGCAGCTTCGGGGGTGGGGGGACGTACAATGAGCAGTTCTTC. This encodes CASSFGGGGTYNEQFF.

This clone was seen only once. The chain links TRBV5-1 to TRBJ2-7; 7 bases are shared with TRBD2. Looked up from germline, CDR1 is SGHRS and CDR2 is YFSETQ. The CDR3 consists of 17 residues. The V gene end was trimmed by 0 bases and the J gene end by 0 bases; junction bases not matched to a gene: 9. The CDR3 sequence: CASSLARASGSSYEQYF. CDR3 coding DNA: TGCGCCAGCAGCTTGGCCCGAGCTAGCGGTAGCTCCTACGAGCAGTACTTC.

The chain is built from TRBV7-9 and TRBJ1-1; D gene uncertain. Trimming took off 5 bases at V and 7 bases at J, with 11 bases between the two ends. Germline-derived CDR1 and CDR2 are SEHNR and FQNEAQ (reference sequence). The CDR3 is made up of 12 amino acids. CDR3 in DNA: TGTGCCAGCAGCCCCGGGGAGTTTGAAGCTTTCTTT. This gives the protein CASSPGEFEAFF.